What follows are 15 T cell receptor beta chains derived from one specimen sequenced in a study of a mutant IDH1 vaccine in newly diagnosed glioma. Time point described: week 11, during vaccination. With topical imiquimod, each dose of the vaccine consisted of 300 ug of mutant IDH1 20-mer peptide. What these receptors recognize is not known. Some clones are missing from TCRdb's copy, which holds only in-frame ones; the method was immunoSEQ multiplex PCR. This sample carries around 31,000 clones, around 80% of them seen once, and the ten largest clones take approximately 25%. The material sequenced was PBMCs, taken from a glioma patient whose treatment included an IDH1 peptide vaccine. These receptors were obtained from a man aged 25-45 years with glioma.

The V call is TRBV5-1, the J call TRBJ2-5, with 10 bases identical to TRBD2. Germline CDR1 SGHRS, CDR2 YFSETQ. The CDR3 consists of 14 residues. V was pared by 3 bases and J by 5 bases, with 4 bases of the junction left unmatched. The CDR3 coding sequence is TGCGCCAGCAGCTGGGCTAGCGGGAGTGAGACCCAGTACTTC. Translation gives CASSWASGSETQYF.

This sequence joins TRBV6-1 and TRBJ1-2; 7 bases are shared with TRBD1. This CDR3 has 13 residues. Losses at the gene ends were 4 bases for V and 4 bases for J; bases not matched to a gene: 3. CDR1 and CDR2 (germline): MNHNS, SASEGT. The CDR3 nucleotides read TGTGCCAGCAGTGGAGGGGGCATCTATGGCTACACCTTC. This encodes CASSGGGIYGYTF.

This clone was observed a few times. V is TRBV30 and J is TRBJ1-4, with D hard to call. The germline gives CDR1 GTSNPN, CDR2 SVGIG (reference sequence). There are 12 residues in the CDR3. V was clipped by 3 bases and J by 8 bases, with 10 bases between them. CDR3 in amino acids: CAWSSIWEKLFF. CDR3 bases: TGTGCCTGGAGCTCCATTTGGGAAAAACTGTTTTTT.

The V gene is TRBV7-2, the J gene TRBJ1-2, with 7 bases that match TRBD1. V gave up 1 base and J gave up 4 bases; unmatched junction bases: 6. The CDR3 contains 15 residues. Looked up from germline, CDR1 is SGHTA and CDR2 is FQGNSA. In nucleotides, the CDR3 is TGTGCCAGCAGCTTAGATTCCCGGACAGGCTATGGCTACACCTTC. Translating it yields CASSLDSRTGYGYTF.

The V gene is TRBV5-6, the J gene TRBJ1-1, with TRBD1 as a possible D gene (6 bases). This CDR3 is 15 amino acids long. Germline V CDR1 and CDR2: SGHDT, YYEEEE. Trimming took off 2 bases at V and 0 bases at J, with 11 bases between the two ends. The CDR3 DNA reads TGTGCCAGCAGCTTCCAGGGGCAAATGAACACTGAAGCTTTCTTT. It is translated as CASSFQGQMNTEAFF.

The chain joins TRBV4-1 to TRBJ1-3; a weak D match, TRBD1 (5 bases). Germline CDR1 MGHRA, CDR2 YSYEKL. Trimming took off 4 bases at V and 1 base at J, with 14 bases between the two ends. CDR3 size: 16 residues. CDR3 bases: TGCGCCAGCAGCCTAGCTATGGGGCCATCTGGAAACACCATATATTTT. Translated: CASSLAMGPSGNTIYF.

This clone has only a few counts. J is TRBJ1-5 and V is TRBV4-1; 8 bases are a match to TRBD1. Germline assignment: CDR1 MGHRA and CDR2 YSYEKL. The length of the CDR3 is 14 residues. The J segment lost 8 bases and the V segment lost 3 bases, leaving 6 bases of the junction unmatched. The CDR3 DNA follows: TGCGCCAGCAGCCATAACGGACAGGGAAAGCCCCAGCATTTT. It specifies CASSHNGQGKPQHF.

The chain combines TRBV9 with TRBJ2-7; TRBD1 agrees at 10 bases. Germline loops: CDR1 SGDLS, CDR2 YYNGEE. V lost 3 bases to trimming and J lost 5 bases; unmatched junction nucleotides: 14. This CDR3 has 17 amino acids. In DNA, the CDR3 is TGTGCCAGCAGCGCGGCAGCGGGCGGGACAGGGGTTAACGAGCAGTACTTC. This encodes CASSAAAGGTGVNEQYF. Together with reference TRBV9 and TRBJ2-7, the CDR3 gives the full variable domain: DSGVTQTPKHLITATGQRVTLRCSPRSGDLSVYWYQQSLDQGLQFLIQYYNGEERAKGNILERFSAQQFPDLHSELNLSSLELGDSALYFCASSAAAGGTGVNEQYFGPGTRLTVT.

This rearrangement joins TRBV5-6 to TRBJ2-6; D is possibly TRBD2 (6 bases). CDR3 length equals 14 residues. V dropped 7 bases and J dropped 2 bases, with 10 bases sitting between them. Germline values: CDR1 SGHDT, CDR2 YYEEEE. DNA for the CDR3: TGTGCCAGCGGGGGGTCGCCTGGGGCCAACGTCCTGACTTTC. As protein: CASGGSPGANVLTF.

This chain links TRBV10-1 with TRBJ2-7; D unresolved. This CDR3 comprises 12 residues. Germline V gene lookup returns CDR1 WNHNN and CDR2 SYGVQD (reference sequence). Trimming took off 3 bases at V and 4 bases at J, with 7 bases between the two ends. CDR3 bases: TGCGCCAGCAGTGACGTTGAGTACGAGCAGTACTTC. Protein sequence: CASSDVEYEQYF.

This clone was recorded once. The genes are TRBV5-5 and TRBJ1-6; possible D gene TRBD1, 5 bases. Germline-derived CDR1 and CDR2 are SGHKS and YYEKEE (reference sequence). Trimming shortened V by 2 bases and J by 7 bases, and 13 bases separated the two germline ends. The CDR3 contains 15 residues. CDR3 residues: CASSLFDRGNSPLHF. CDR3 nucleotides: TGTGCCAGCAGCTTATTTGATCGGGGGAATTCACCCCTCCACTTT. The whole variable domain, filled in from reference TRBV5-5 and TRBJ1-6, reads DAGVTQSPTHLIKTRGQQVTLRCSPISGHKSVSWYQQVLGQGPQFIFQYYEKEERGRGNFPDRFSARQFPNYSSELNVNALLLGDSALYLCASSLFDRGNSPLHFGNGTRLTVT.

This chain connects TRBV9 to TRBJ1-1; 8 nucleotides align to TRBD1. This CDR3 is 14 amino acids long. Germline V gene lookup returns CDR1 SGDLS and CDR2 YYNGEE. V was pared by 1 base and J by 3 bases, with 2 bases of the junction left unmatched. The CDR3 loop is CASSVHRGDTEAFF. CDR3 coding DNA: TGTGCCAGCAGCGTACACAGGGGGGACACTGAAGCTTTCTTT.

This clone was observed a few times. The V and J genes are TRBV11-1 and TRBJ2-7; D ambiguous. Looked up from germline, CDR1 is SGHAT and CDR2 is FQDESV (reference sequence). V lost 2 bases, J lost 3 bases, and 11 bases lay in between. This CDR3 spans 14 amino acids. CDR3 residues: CASSLLGSLYEQYF. In DNA form, the CDR3 reads TGTGCCAGCAGCTTACTCGGGTCACTCTACGAGCAGTACTTC.

The chain combines TRBV10-3 with TRBJ1-1, with D hard to call. Germline lookup yields CDR1 ENHRY and CDR2 SYGVKD. The CDR3 extends over 13 amino acids. V lost 6 bases and J 0 bases, leaving 8 bases between the germline ends. The CDR3 reads CAISPGVNTEAFF. CDR3 sequence (DNA): TGTGCCATCAGCCCTGGGGTGAACACTGAAGCTTTCTTT.

The rearrangement links TRBV19 to TRBJ1-5, with D perhaps TRBD1 (5 bases). CDR1 and CDR2 from the germline V gene are LNHDA and SQIVND (reference sequence). V was cut by 5 bases and J by 5 bases, with 16 bases left in between. This CDR3 has 15 amino acids. In DNA form, the CDR3 reads TGTGCCAGTAGTGGGACGGGCCTTTACCATCAGCCCCAGCATTTT. Translation gives CASSGTGLYHQPQHF. Using reference TRBV19 and TRBJ1-5 for the parts outside the CDR3, the full variable domain is DGGITQSPKYLFRKEGQNVTLSCEQNLNHDAMYWYRQDPGQGLRLIYYSQIVNDFQKGDIAEGYSVSREKKESFPLTVTSAQKNPTAFYLCASSGTGLYHQPQHFGDGTRLSIL.